This TCR beta chain was recorded in a study of OX40 agonist ivuxolimab in advanced cancers. TCRdb keeps only in-frame clones here, not all; method: immunoSEQ multiplex PCR. The top ten clones hold around 1.1% of a sample with some 100,000 clones, around four fifths of them seen once. Specimen: CD4+ or CD8+ T cells sorted from blood, collected in a trial of the OX40 agonist ivuxolimab. The sequence was obtained from an adult with an advanced solid tumor such as melanoma, head and neck, liver or kidney cancer.

CDR3 DNA sequence: TGTGCCAGCAGCTTCGGGACAGGGGGCGCCGGGGCAGATACGCAGTATTTT. This sequence encodes CASSFGTGGAGADTQYF. The rearrangement uses TRBV13 and TRBJ2-3; TRBD1 agrees at 12 bases. The CDR3 extends over 17 amino acids. CDR1 is PRHDT, CDR2 FYEKMQ, per germline (reference sequence). Trimming removed 3 bases from V and 4 bases from J; junction bases left unmatched: 8.